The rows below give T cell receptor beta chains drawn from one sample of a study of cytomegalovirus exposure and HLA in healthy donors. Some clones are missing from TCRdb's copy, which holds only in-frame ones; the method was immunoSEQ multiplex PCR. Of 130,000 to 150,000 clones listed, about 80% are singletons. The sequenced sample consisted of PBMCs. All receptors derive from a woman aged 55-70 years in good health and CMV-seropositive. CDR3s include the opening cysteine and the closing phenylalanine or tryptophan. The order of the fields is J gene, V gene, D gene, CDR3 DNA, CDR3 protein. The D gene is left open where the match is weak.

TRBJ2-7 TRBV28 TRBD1 TGTGCCAGCAGCTTTGGACAGGGTTTCGCCGAGCAGTACTTC CASSFGQGFAEQYF
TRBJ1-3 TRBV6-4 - TGTGCCAGCTGGAGGAACTCTGGAAACACCATATATTTT CASWRNSGNTIYF
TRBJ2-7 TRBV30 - TGTGCCGTGTCTTGGGAAGACTACTCCTACGAGCAGTACTTC CAVSWEDYSYEQYF
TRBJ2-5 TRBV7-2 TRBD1 TGTGCCAGCAGCCCAATGACAGGGGGCGTTGAGACCCAGTACTTC CASSPMTGGVETQYF
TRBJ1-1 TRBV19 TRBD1 TGTGCCAGTAGCCCCACAGGGGTCACTGAAGCTTTCTTT CASSPTGVTEAFF
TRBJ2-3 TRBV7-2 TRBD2 TGTGCCAGCAGTCTAGCGGGGAGGAGGGCAGATACGCAGTATTTT CASSLAGRRADTQYF
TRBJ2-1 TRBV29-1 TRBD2 TGCAGCGTTGAAGGGCGGGAGGTCCTTGAGCAGTTCTTC CSVEGREVLEQFF
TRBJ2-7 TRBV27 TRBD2 TGTGCCAGCAGCCCCTTAGCGGGAGACGCCTACGAGCAGTACTTC CASSPLAGDAYEQYF
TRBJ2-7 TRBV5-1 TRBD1 TGCGCCAGCGCCGTTCAGGGGGTCAACGAGCAGTACTTC CASAVQGVNEQYF
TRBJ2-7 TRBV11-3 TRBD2 TGTGCCATTACTAGCGGGAACGAGCAGTACTTC CAITSGNEQYF
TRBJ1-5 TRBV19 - TGTGCCAGTAGTATACTTGACAGCTCAAGCAATCAGCCCCAGCATTTT CASSILDSSSNQPQHF
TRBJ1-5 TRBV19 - TGTGCCAGTAGTATTGGCCCGTTCGGCAATCAGCCCCAGCATTTT CASSIGPFGNQPQHF